The 26 T cell receptor beta chains below were found in one sample sequenced in a study of early T cells in non-severe SARS-CoV-2 infection. One entry per CDR3 protein results from TCRdb running MiXCR on the 5' RACE reads. In the table there are about 30,000 distinct CDR3 sequences, approximately 6.3% of which are singletons. The sample taken for sequencing was whole blood. The receptors stem from an adult who was a healthcare worker with PCR-confirmed SARS-CoV-2 infection or an uninfected control (not recorded which).

A few counts support this clonotype. The V call is TRBV20-1, the J call TRBJ2-5, with 12 bases aligning to TRBD2. This CDR3 region has 18 residues. CDR1 and CDR2 from the germline V gene are DFQATT and SNEGSKA (reference sequence). With V trimmed by 1 base and J by 4 bases, 13 bases remained unmatched. The CDR3 DNA is TGCAGTGCTAGAGGACTGTTAGGGCTAGCGGGGGGGCCAGAGACCCAGTACTTC. Encoded protein: CSARGLLGLAGGPETQYF.

The rearrangement uses TRBV6-2 or TRBV6-3 and TRBJ2-1, with TRBD2 identical over 10 bases. V lost 5 bases to trimming and J lost 4 bases; unmatched junction nucleotides: 8. Per the germline V gene, CDR1 is MNHEY and CDR2 is SVGEGT. CDR3 length equals 16 residues. CDR3 sequence: CASSPSGRAGYNEQFF. CDR3 bases: TGTGCCAGCAGTCCAAGCGGGAGGGCCGGTTACAATGAGCAGTTCTTC.

The chain recombines TRBV7-9 with TRBJ2-3; the match to TRBD1 covers 10 bases. CDR3 length: 16 residues. Unmatched junction bases numbered 6, after V lost 5 bases and J lost 1 base. Germline values: CDR1 SEHNR, CDR2 FQNEAQ (reference sequence). The CDR3 is CASSLDRGPGTDTQYF. The CDR3 nucleotides read TGTGCCAGCAGCCTCGACAGGGGGCCGGGCACAGATACGCAGTATTTT.

In this sample, this clonotype turned up many times. The V and J genes are TRBV11-2 and TRBJ2-3; 8 bases fit TRBD1. V was pared by 5 bases and J by 3 bases, with 7 bases of the junction left unmatched. This CDR3 has 15 amino acids. Germline V gene sequence: CDR1 SGHAT, CDR2 FQNNGV. This CDR3 is CASSPRWTGTDTQYF. The CDR3 nucleotides read TGTGCCAGCAGCCCTAGATGGACAGGGACAGATACGCAGTATTTT. The entire variable domain, with the rest obtained from reference TRBV11-2 and TRBJ2-3, is as follows: EAGVAQSPRYKIIEKRQSVAFWCNPISGHATLYWYQQILGQGPKLLIQFQNNGVVDDSQLPKDRFSAERLKGVDSTLKIQPAKLEDSAVYLCASSPRWTGTDTQYFGPGTRLTVL.

This clonotype was recorded at least ten times. The chain uses TRBV18 and TRBJ2-7; D is ambiguous. The CDR3 has 15 amino acids. Germline assignment: CDR1 KGHSH and CDR2 LQKENI. Deletions cut 2 bases from V and 1 base from J, with 12 bases between. CDR3 loop: CASSPSKGPSYEQYF. The CDR3 DNA reads as TGTGCCAGCTCACCAAGTAAAGGACCTTCCTACGAGCAGTACTTC.

This chain links TRBV10-3 with TRBJ2-5; D might be TRBD2 (6 bases). This CDR3 is 13 amino acids long. Germline CDR1 is ENHRY and CDR2 is SYGVKD. Trimming took 6 bases from V and 5 from J, leaving 13 bases between them. The CDR3 DNA reads as TGTGCCATCAGAGAACCAGGAGGGGAGACCCAGTACTTC. Translated: CAIREPGGETQYF.

This clonotype has at least ten counts. This rearrangement joins TRBV7-3 to TRBJ2-1; D call uncertain. The CDR3 contains 13 residues. Trimming pared 3 bases from V and 9 bases from J, leaving 12 bases between. Germline assignment: CDR1 SGHTA and CDR2 FQGTGA. The CDR3 region is CASSFATRGEQFF. Written as DNA, the CDR3 is TGTGCCAGCAGCTTCGCTACTCGCGGTGAGCAGTTCTTC.

This clonotype was recorded many times. The rearrangement uses TRBV20-1 and TRBJ2-4; 12 nucleotides match TRBD2. V lost 5 bases and J lost 7; bases outside the gene matches: 3. Germline lookup yields CDR1 DFQATT and CDR2 SNEGSKA (reference sequence). There are 13 residues in the CDR3. As DNA, the CDR3 is TGCAGTGCTCCCCTAGCGGGAGGGAACATTCAGTACTTC. Protein: CSAPLAGGNIQYF.

This clonotype has at least ten counts. The rearrangement uses TRBV11-3 and TRBJ2-1; a weak D match, TRBD2 (6 bases). Germline V lookup: CDR1 SGHNT, CDR2 YENEEA. This CDR3 has 13 amino acids. Trimming stripped 1 base from V and 5 bases from J, with 6 bases between. The chain's CDR3 is CASSLAGDNEQFF. The CDR3 region has the DNA TGTGCCAGCAGCTTAGCGGGAGACAATGAGCAGTTCTTC.

The chain recombines TRBV10-3 with TRBJ2-2; 14 nucleotides agree with TRBD2. The germline V gene encodes CDR1 ENHRY and CDR2 SYGVKD. CDR3 size: 16 residues. The ends lost 4 bases at V and 7 bases at J; junction bases unmatched: 5. Here the CDR3 reads CAISGLAGGPDGELFF. CDR3 in DNA: TGTGCCATCAGTGGACTAGCGGGAGGGCCTGACGGGGAGCTGTTTTTT.

This clonotype showed up many times. The rearrangement uses TRBV12-3 or TRBV12-4 and TRBJ2-7; D is possibly TRBD1 (6 bases). V dropped 2 bases and J dropped 2 bases, with 7 bases sitting between them. CDR3 size: 13 residues. CDR3: CASSLRDTYEQYF. The CDR3 DNA sequence: TGTGCCAGCAGTTTAAGGGACACCTACGAGCAGTACTTC.

Note on this clonotype: A read error is possible here, since a much larger clone lies one base away. V is TRBV10-1 and J is TRBJ2-1; TRBD2 matches 7 bases. The CDR3 is 17 amino acids. The germline gives CDR1 WNHNN, CDR2 SYGVQD (reference sequence). The CDR3 DNA sequence: TGCGCCAGCAGTGCTAACCCACTAGCGTTTGCCTACAATAAGCAGTTCTTC. It codes for CASSANPLAFAYNKQFF.

This clonotype was detected ten times or more. The CDR3 reads CASSQEGGRGYEQYF. In DNA, the CDR3 is TGTGCCAGCAGCCAAGAAGGCGGCAGGGGCTACGAGCAGTACTTC. The V gene is TRBV3-1, the J gene TRBJ2-7; D may be TRBD1 (6 bases). Germline lookup yields CDR1 LGHDT and CDR2 YNNKEL (reference sequence). V gave up 0 bases and J gave up 3 bases, with 12 bases separating them. CDR3 length: 15 amino acids.

This clonotype is labeled large. The J gene is TRBJ1-1, the V gene TRBV5-6; 8 bases are a match to TRBD1. Germline CDR1 reads SGHDT; CDR2 reads YYEEEE. The V segment lost 1 base and the J segment 1 base; nucleotides outside the gene matches: 6. The length of the CDR3 is 16 residues. Here the CDR3 DNA reads TGTGCCAGCAGCTTGACTCCAGGGGGCGCGAACACTGAAGCTTTCTTT. Translated, it gives CASSLTPGGANTEAFF.

This clonotype has only a few counts. The CDR3, as DNA: TGTGCCAGCAGCCGGCAACCCTACGAGCAGTACTTC. It yields the protein CASSRQPYEQYF. The chain links TRBV7-9 to TRBJ2-7; D is unclear. CDR1 and CDR2 from the germline V gene are SEHNR and FQNEAQ (reference sequence). Trimming left V 5 bases short and J 2 bases short, with 7 bases between. The CDR3 is 12 residues long.

This clonotype has a count of ten or more. This rearrangement joins TRBV4-2 to TRBJ1-2; D call uncertain. The CDR3 is made up of 15 amino acids. Trimming cost V 1 base and J 3 bases, with 12 bases left between them. Germline V gene data show CDR1 as LGHNA and CDR2 as YNFKEQ. As DNA, the CDR3 is TGTGCCAGCAGCCAAGTGGATAGTGACTACTATGGCTACACCTTC. It codes for CASSQVDSDYYGYTF.

This clonotype was counted only a few times. The chain couples TRBV6-6 to TRBJ2-7; D gene uncertain. V was pared by 6 bases and J by 6 bases, with 18 bases between. CDR3 length: 14 residues. Looked up from germline, CDR1 is MNHNY and CDR2 is SVGAGI (reference sequence). As DNA, the CDR3 is TGTGCCAGCAGCCCCACCCCAGGCCCTGTCGAGCAGTACTTC. It codes for CASSPTPGPVEQYF.

This clonotype was observed many times. The J gene is TRBJ2-7, the V gene TRBV27; perhaps TRBD1 as D (6 bases). Germline lookup yields CDR1 MNHEY and CDR2 SMNVEV (reference sequence). This CDR3 spans 17 amino acids. The V end lost 8 bases, the J end lost 7 bases, and 30 bases lay between the germline ends. The DNA of the CDR3 is TGTGCCAGCGGAAGAAGCGGACAGTCGGGTGGGCTACGGGAGCAGTACTTC. Protein: CASGRSGQSGGLREQYF.

The rearrangement links TRBV4-3 to TRBJ2-3; TRBD2 aligns across 12 bases. Germline lookup yields CDR1 LGHNA and CDR2 YSLEER. Losses at the gene ends were 1 base for V and 0 bases for J; bases not matched to a gene: 5. The CDR3 loop spans 18 amino acids. The CDR3 spells CASSQALAGGTSTDTQYF. In DNA, the CDR3 is TGCGCCAGCAGCCAAGCTCTAGCGGGGGGGACTAGCACAGATACGCAGTATTTT.

This clonotype showed up many times. For the CDR3, the DNA is TGTGCCAGCAGTGGGGACAGGGAAAACATTCAGTACTTC. Its protein is CASSGDRENIQYF. The chain employs TRBV6-1 and TRBJ2-4; 9 bases fit TRBD1. The CDR3 contains 13 residues. CDR1 is MNHNS, CDR2 SASEGT, per germline. The V and J ends lost 4 bases and 5 bases, in that order; junction bases with no gene match: 0.

This clonotype appeared a few times. The rearrangement links TRBV12-3 or TRBV12-4 to TRBJ2-5, with 8 bases aligning to TRBD2. This CDR3 has 14 residues. After removal of 3 bases from V and 2 bases from J, the junction contained 2 bases not matched to a gene. CDR3 nucleotide sequence: TGTGCCAGCAGTTTCCGGGAGGGACAAGAGACCCAGTACTTC. As protein: CASSFREGQETQYF.

The sample holds many counts of this clonotype. The CDR3 DNA reads as TGTGCCAGCAGCCACCAGGGTCGTGTGAAGGTGCAGTACTTC. This translates into CASSHQGRVKVQYF. The V call is TRBV5-6, the J call TRBJ2-7; TRBD1 is a possible D gene (5 bases). The CDR3 covers 14 residues. Germline-derived CDR1 and CDR2 are SGHDT and YYEEEE. V gave up 4 bases and J gave up 9 bases, with 20 bases separating them.

This clonotype was seen at least ten times. The V and J genes are TRBV1 and TRBJ1-1. TRBV1 is a documented pseudogene. This CDR3 spans 15 amino acids. Written as DNA, the CDR3 is TGCACCAGCAGCCCAGAGGTCCAGCTAAACACTGAAGCTTTCTTT. This codes for CTSSPEVQLNTEAFF.

This clonotype has a count of ten or more. This chain connects TRBV7-9 to TRBJ1-2; no firm D call. The germline CDR1 and CDR2 sequences are SEHNR and FQNEAQ (reference sequence). V was trimmed by 10 bases and J by 4 bases, leaving 22 bases between them. The CDR3 is 15 residues long. The DNA of the CDR3 is TGTGCCATCCGGGAGGGCCCCGGTTCATTCTATGGCTACACCTTC. Its protein product is CAIREGPGSFYGYTF.

The sample holds many counts of this clonotype. DNA for the CDR3: TGTGCCAGCAGCCCCCAAGGGGGGCAGTATTTT. Protein product: CASSPQGGQYF. This rearrangement joins TRBV7-3 to TRBJ2-3, with D perhaps TRBD1 (6 bases). Trimming shortened V by 5 bases and J by 11 bases, and 11 bases separated the two germline ends. CDR1 and CDR2 (germline): SGHTA, FQGTGA. The CDR3 runs 11 residues.

This clonotype has ten or more counts. The V call is TRBV20-1, the J call TRBJ2-3; D unclear. The germline gives CDR1 DFQATT, CDR2 SNEGSKA (reference sequence). The CDR3 spans 14 residues. V was cut by 3 bases and J by 0 bases, with 10 bases left in between. CDR3 loop: CSARREPSTDTQYF. DNA for the CDR3: TGCAGTGCTAGGCGTGAGCCTAGCACAGATACGCAGTATTTT.